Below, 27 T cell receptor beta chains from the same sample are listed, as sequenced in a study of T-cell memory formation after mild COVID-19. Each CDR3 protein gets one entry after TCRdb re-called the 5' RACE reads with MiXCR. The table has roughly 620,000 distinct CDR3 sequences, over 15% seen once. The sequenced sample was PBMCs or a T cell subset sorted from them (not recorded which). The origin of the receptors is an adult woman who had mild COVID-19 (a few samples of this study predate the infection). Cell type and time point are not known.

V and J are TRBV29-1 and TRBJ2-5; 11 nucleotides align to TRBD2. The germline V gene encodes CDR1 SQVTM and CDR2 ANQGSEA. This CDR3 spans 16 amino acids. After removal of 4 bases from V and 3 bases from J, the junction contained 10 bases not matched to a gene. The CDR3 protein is CSVAGEASGRKETQYF. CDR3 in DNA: TGCAGCGTTGCCGGGGAGGCTAGCGGGAGGAAAGAGACCCAGTACTTC.

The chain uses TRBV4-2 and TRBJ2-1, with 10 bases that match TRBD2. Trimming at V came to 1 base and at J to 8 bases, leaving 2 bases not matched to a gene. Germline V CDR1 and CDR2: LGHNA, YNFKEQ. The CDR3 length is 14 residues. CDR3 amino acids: CASSQGSGGDEQFF. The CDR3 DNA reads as TGTGCCAGCAGCCAAGGGAGCGGGGGGGATGAGCAGTTCTTC.

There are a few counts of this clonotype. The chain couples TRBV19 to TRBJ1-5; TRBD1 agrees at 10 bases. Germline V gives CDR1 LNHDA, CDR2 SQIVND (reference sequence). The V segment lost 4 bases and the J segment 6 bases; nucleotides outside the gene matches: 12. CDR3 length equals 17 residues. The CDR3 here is CASSKPTGGFESQPQHF. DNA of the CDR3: TGTGCCAGTAGTAAACCGACAGGGGGCTTCGAAAGTCAGCCCCAGCATTTT.

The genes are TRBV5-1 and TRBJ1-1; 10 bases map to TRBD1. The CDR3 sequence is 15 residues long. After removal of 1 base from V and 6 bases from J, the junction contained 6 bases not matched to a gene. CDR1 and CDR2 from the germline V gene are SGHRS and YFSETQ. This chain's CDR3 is CASSLPGQGKAEAFF. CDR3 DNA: TGCGCCAGCAGCTTGCCGGGACAGGGGAAGGCTGAAGCTTTCTTT.

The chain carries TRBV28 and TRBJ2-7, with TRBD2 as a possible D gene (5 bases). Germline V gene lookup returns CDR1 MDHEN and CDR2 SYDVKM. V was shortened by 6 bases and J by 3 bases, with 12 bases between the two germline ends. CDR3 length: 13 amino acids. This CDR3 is CASSPAAIYEQYF. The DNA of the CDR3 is TGTGCCAGCAGCCCAGCGGCGATCTACGAGCAGTACTTC.

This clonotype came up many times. The CDR3, as DNA: TGTGCCAGCAGGTGGGGTGAGCAGTACTTC. It codes for CASRWGEQYF. This chain links TRBV9 with TRBJ2-7; D gene ambiguous. Germline V lookup: CDR1 SGDLS, CDR2 YYNGEE. The V end lost 5 bases, the J end lost 7 bases, and 7 bases lay between the germline ends. The CDR3 covers 10 residues.

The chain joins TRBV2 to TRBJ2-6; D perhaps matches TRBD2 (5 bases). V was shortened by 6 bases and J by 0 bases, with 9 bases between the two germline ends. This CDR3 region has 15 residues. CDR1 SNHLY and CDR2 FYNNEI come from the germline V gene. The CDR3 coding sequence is TGTGCCAGCAGCAGCGGATACTCTGGGGCCAACGTCCTGACTTTC. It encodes CASSSGYSGANVLTF.

The CDR3, as DNA: TGTGCCATCAGCCATTCTAGCGGAACGTACCAAGAGACCCAGTACTTC. Translating it yields CAISHSSGTYQETQYF. The rearrangement joins TRBV10-3 to TRBJ2-5; 7 nucleotides match TRBD2. Unmatched junction bases numbered 10, after V lost 6 bases and J lost 0 bases. The CDR3 has 16 amino acids. CDR1 ENHRY and CDR2 SYGVKD come from the germline V gene.

CDR3 amino acids: CATSSGGSYSYEQYF. DNA of the CDR3: TGTGCCACCTCCAGCGGGGGGTCTTACTCCTACGAGCAGTACTTC. The chain joins TRBV10-3 to TRBJ2-7, with 9 nucleotides matching TRBD2. Trimming took 10 bases from V and 0 from J; bases not matched to a gene: 10. The CDR3 length is 15 residues. Germline CDR1 and CDR2: ENHRY and SYGVKD.

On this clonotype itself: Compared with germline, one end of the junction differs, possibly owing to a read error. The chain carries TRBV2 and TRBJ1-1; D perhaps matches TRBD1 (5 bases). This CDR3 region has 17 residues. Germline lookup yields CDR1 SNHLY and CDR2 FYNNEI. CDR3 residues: CSSRPLGGSLENTEAFF. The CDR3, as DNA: TGTTCCAGCAGGCCCCTCGGGGGTTCATTGGAGAACACTGAAGCTTTCTTT.

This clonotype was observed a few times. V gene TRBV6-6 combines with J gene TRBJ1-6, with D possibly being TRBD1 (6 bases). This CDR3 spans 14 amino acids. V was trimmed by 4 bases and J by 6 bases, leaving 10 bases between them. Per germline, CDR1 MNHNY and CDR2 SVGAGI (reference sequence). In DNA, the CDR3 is TGTGCCAGCAGTTTACAGGGAATTAATTCACCCCTCCACTTT. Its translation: CASSLQGINSPLHF.

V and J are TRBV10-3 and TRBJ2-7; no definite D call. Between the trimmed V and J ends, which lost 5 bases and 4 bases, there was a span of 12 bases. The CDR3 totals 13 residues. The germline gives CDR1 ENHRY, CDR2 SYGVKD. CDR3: CAISTSSLYEQYF. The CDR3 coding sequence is TGTGCCATCAGTACGTCCTCCTTGTACGAGCAGTACTTC.

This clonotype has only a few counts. CDR3 in amino acids: CASSTPTGVGTEAFF. CDR3 in DNA: TGTGCCAGCAGCACCCCGACAGGGGTTGGGACTGAAGCTTTCTTT. V gene TRBV5-5 combines with J gene TRBJ1-1; 8 bases map to TRBD1. Looked up from germline, CDR1 is SGHKS and CDR2 is YYEKEE (reference sequence). V was clipped by 4 bases and J by 5 bases; unmatched bases: 10. The CDR3 is 15 residues long.

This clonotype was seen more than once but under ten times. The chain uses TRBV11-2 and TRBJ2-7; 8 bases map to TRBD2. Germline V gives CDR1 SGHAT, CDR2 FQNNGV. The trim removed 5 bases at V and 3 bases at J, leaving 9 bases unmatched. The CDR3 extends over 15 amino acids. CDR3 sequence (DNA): TGTGCCAGCAGCCATAGCGGGAAGGGAGGCTACGAGCAGTACTTC. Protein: CASSHSGKGGYEQYF.

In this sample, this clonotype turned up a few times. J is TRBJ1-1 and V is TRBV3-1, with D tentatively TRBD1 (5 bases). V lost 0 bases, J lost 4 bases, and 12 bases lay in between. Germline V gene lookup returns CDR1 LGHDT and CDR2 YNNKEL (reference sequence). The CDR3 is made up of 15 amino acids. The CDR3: CASSQDQGRVTEAFF. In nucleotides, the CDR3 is TGTGCCAGCAGCCAAGATCAGGGCAGGGTCACTGAAGCTTTCTTT.

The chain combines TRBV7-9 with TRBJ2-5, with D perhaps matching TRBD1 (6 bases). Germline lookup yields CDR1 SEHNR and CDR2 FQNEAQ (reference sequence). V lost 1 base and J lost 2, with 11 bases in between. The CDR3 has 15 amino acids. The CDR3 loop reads CASSLVVTGQETQYF. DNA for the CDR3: TGTGCCAGCAGCTTAGTAGTGACAGGACAAGAGACCCAGTACTTC.

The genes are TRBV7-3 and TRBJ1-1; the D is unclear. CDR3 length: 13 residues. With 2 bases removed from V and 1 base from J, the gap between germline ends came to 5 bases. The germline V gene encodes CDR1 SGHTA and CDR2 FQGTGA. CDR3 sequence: CASSLWENTEAFF. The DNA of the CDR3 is TGTGCCAGCAGCTTATGGGAGAACACTGAAGCTTTCTTT.

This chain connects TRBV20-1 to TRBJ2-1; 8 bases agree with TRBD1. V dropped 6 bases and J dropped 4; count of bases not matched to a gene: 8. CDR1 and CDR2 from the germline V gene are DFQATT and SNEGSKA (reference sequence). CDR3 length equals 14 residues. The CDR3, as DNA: TGCAGTGCCCCCGGGACAGGAATTTACAATGAGCAGTTCTTC. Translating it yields CSAPGTGIYNEQFF.

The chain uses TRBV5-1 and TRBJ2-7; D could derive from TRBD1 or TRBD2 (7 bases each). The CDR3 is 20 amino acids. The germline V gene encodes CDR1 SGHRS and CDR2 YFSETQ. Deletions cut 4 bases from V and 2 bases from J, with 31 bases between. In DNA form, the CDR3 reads TGCGCCAGCAGCACAGGATTGGTCCTCCCGCAGCGGGACAGAACCTACGAGCAGTACTTC. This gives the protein CASSTGLVLPQRDRTYEQYF. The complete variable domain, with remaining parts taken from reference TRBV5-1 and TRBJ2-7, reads KAGVTQTPRYLIKTRGQQVTLSCSPISGHRSVSWYQQTPGQGLQFLFEYFSETQRNKGNFPGRFSGRQFSNSRSEMNVSTLELGDSALYLCASSTGLVLPQRDRTYEQYFGPGTRLTVT.

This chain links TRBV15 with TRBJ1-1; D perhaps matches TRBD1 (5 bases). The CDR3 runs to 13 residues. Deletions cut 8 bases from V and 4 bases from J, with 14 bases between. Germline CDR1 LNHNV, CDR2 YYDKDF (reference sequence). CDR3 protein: CATQEGWGTEAFF. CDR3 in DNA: TGTGCCACCCAGGAGGGGTGGGGCACTGAAGCTTTCTTT.

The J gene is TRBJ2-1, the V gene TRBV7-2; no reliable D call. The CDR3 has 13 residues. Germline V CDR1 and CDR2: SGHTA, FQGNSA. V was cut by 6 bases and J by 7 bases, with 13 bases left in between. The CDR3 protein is CASSTGYWNEQFF. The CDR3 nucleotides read TGTGCCAGCAGTACGGGCTATTGGAATGAGCAGTTCTTC.

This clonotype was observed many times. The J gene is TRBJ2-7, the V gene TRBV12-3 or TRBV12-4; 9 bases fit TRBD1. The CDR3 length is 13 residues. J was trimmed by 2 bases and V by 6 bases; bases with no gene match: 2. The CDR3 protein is CASRGTGTYEQYF. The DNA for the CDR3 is TGTGCCAGCAGGGGGACAGGGACCTACGAGCAGTACTTC.

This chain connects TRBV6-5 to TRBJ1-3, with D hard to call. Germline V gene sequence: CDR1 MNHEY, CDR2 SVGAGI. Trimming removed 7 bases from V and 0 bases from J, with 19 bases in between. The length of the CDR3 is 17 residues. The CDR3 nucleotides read TGTGCCAGCACCCTAGCCCCCAGTCGAAACTCTGGAAACACCATATATTTT. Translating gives CASTLAPSRNSGNTIYF.

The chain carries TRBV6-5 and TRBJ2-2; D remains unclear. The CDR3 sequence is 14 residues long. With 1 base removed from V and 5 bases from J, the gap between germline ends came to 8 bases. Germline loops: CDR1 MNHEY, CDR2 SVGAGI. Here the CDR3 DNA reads TGTGCCAGCAGTTACTTCCAGGCGACCGGGGAGCTGTTTTTT. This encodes CASSYFQATGELFF.

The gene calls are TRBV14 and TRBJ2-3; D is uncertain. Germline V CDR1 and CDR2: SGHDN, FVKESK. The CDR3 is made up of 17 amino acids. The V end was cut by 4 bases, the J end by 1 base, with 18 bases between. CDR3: CASSPIRHASGTDTQYF. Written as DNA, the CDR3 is TGTGCCAGCAGCCCAATTCGACATGCCTCAGGCACAGATACGCAGTATTTT.

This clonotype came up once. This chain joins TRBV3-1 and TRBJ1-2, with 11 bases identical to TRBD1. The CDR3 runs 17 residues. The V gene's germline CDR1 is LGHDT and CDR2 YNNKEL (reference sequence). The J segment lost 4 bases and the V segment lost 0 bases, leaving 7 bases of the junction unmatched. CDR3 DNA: TGTGCCAGCAGCCAAGATCTGGGGACAGGGGGGATCTATGGCTACACCTTC. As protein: CASSQDLGTGGIYGYTF.

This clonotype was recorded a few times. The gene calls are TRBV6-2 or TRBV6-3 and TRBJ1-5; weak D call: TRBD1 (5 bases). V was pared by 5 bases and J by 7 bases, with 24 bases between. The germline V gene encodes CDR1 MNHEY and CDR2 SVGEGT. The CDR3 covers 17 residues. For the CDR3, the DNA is TGTGCCAGCAGTCCTTCGACTTCAGGGTTTCGGAGACAGCCCCAGCATTTT. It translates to CASSPSTSGFRRQPQHF.